This TCR beta chain was identified during a study of T cells in Graves' hyperthyroidism and ophthalmopathy. Study-level points and caveats: Model predictions of ophthalmopathy came a median about 6.3 months before onset. In the analysis, a 13 V-J model separated ophthalmopathy from stable hyperthyroidism.

About this clonotype: What it binds is unknown.

A patient was excluded if there was uncontrolled infection, other autoimmune disease, pregnancy or lactation. V lost 0 bases and J lost 7, with 14 bases in between. This CDR3 is 15 amino acids long. Germline CDR1 MGHRA, CDR2 YSYEKL. TCR beta CDR3 regions were amplified from RNA transcripts. First-round RT-PCR targeting the TCR CDR3 was performed with the HTBI primer set. TCRdb reprocessed the multiplex PCR reads with MiXCR, giving one entry per CDR3 protein. Here the sample spans a few hundred thousand distinct CDR3 sequences, 46% being singletons. Sequencing used peripheral blood or thyroid tissue (not recorded which). The chain links TRBV4-1 to TRBJ2-3; a possible D gene is TRBD2 (6 bases). The TCR sequence derives from an adult woman with Graves' disease, either hyperthyroidism or ophthalmopathy (not recorded which). CDR3 nucleotides: TGCGCCAGCAGCCAAGATCATGCCCGGGGGTATACGCAGTATTTT. This sequence encodes CASSQDHARGYTQYF.